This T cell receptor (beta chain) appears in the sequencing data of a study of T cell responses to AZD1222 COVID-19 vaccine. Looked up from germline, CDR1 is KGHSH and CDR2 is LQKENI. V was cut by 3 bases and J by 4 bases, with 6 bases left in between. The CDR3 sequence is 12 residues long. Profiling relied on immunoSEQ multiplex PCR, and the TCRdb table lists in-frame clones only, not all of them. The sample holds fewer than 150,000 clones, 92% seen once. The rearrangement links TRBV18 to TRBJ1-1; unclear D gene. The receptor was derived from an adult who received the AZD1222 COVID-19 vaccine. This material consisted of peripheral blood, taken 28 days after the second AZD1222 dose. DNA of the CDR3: TGTGCCAGCTCACCCCAAGGCACTGAAGCTTTCTTT. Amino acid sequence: CASSPQGTEAFF.